A selection of T cell receptor beta chains follows, all from one sample in a study of T-cell memory formation after mild COVID-19. TCRdb itself ran the 5' RACE reads through MiXCR, one entry per CDR3 protein. There are about 110,000 distinct CDR3 sequences in the sample; around 15% occur only once, and around 28% lies in the top ten. The sample taken for sequencing was PBMCs or a T cell subset sorted from them (not recorded which). Receptor source: an adult woman who had mild COVID-19 (a few samples of this study predate the infection). Cell type and time point are not known. Each CDR3 is given with its conserved first and last residue. D genes are given only for firm matches. The size of a clone is reported for some rows only, either as once, few or many, or as a class for expanded clones.

V	D	size	J	CDR3	DNA
TRBV12-3/TRBV12-4	NA	NA	TRBJ1-5	CASSSADPLPQHF	TGTGCCAGCAGTTCGGCCGACCCTTTGCCCCAGCATTTT
TRBV20-1	TRBD2	few	TRBJ2-1	CAAGGPYNEQFF	TGCGCAGCGGGAGGGCCTTACAATGAGCAGTTCTTC
TRBV9	NA	few	TRBJ1-1	CASSPSLGNTEAFF	TGTGCCAGCAGCCCGAGCTTAGGGAACACTGAAGCTTTCTTT
TRBV30	NA	NA	TRBJ1-2	CAWSVGGDYGYTF	TGTGCCTGGAGTGTTGGAGGGGACTATGGCTACACCTTC
TRBV6-4	NA	NA	TRBJ2-3	CASSQEGGETDTQYF	TGTGCCAGCAGTCAGGAGGGGGGAGAAACAGATACGCAGTATTTT
TRBV12-3/TRBV12-4	NA	NA	TRBJ1-2	CASSYSLGPRGGYTF	TGTGCCAGCAGCTACTCGTTGGGACCCCGGGGGGGCTACACCTTC
TRBV7-2	TRBD2	few	TRBJ2-3	CASSPAIAGFTDTQYF	TGTGCCAGCAGCCCTGCCATAGCGGGATTCACAGATACGCAGTATTTT
TRBV12-3/TRBV12-4	TRBD2	few	TRBJ2-5	CASSFELAVREGQYF	TGTGCCAGCAGTTTCGAACTAGCGGTCCGAGAAGGCCAGTACTTC
TRBV6-5	TRBD2	NA	TRBJ2-3	CASRQGLAVTDTQYF	TGTGCCAGCAGACAGGGACTAGCGGTAACAGATACGCAGTATTTT
TRBV19	NA	NA	TRBJ2-7	CASSMWGPYEQYF	TGTGCCAGTAGTATGTGGGGCCCCTACGAGCAGTACTTC
TRBV24-1	NA	few	TRBJ1-2	CATSDRVGQNHYGYTF	TGTGCCACCAGTGACCGGGTAGGGCAGAACCACTATGGCTACACCTTC
TRBV25-1	TRBD1	NA	TRBJ1-1	CASSKTGGWYTEAFF	TGTGCCAGCAGTAAGACAGGGGGATGGTACACTGAAGCTTTCTTT
TRBV7-9	NA	many	TRBJ2-7	CASSSSGAEQYF	TGTGCCAGCAGTAGCTCAGGGGCCGAGCAGTACTTC
TRBV24-1	NA	few	TRBJ2-2	CATSELQDTNTGELFF	TGTGCCACCAGTGAACTACAGGACACGAACACCGGGGAGCTGTTTTTT
TRBV19	TRBD1	few	TRBJ2-3	CASSLTGSTDTQYF	TGTGCCAGTAGTTTGACAGGGAGCACAGATACGCAGTATTTT
TRBV5-6	TRBD2	NA	TRBJ2-3	CASSLDGERGGFTDTQYF	TGTGCCAGCAGCTTGGATGGTGAGCGGGGGGGTTTCACAGATACGCAGTATTTT
TRBV7-9	NA	few	TRBJ1-1	CASSPAAGASYPEAFF	TGTGCCAGTTCCCCCGCGGCCGGGGCGTCGTACCCTGAAGCTTTCTTT
TRBV7-8	NA	NA	TRBJ1-4	CASSLVEGGVTIVF	TGTGCCAGCAGCTTAGTAGAGGGGGGGGTCACGATTGTTTTT
TRBV5-6	TRBD2	few	TRBJ2-7	CASSLGTGTIDYEQYF	TGTGCCAGCAGCTTGGGGACCGGGACTATCGACTACGAGCAGTACTTC
TRBV20-1	TRBD2	few	TRBJ2-3	CSAEWASGGRTDTQYF	TGCAGTGCCGAGTGGGCTAGCGGGGGAAGGACAGATACGCAGTATTTT
TRBV6-2/TRBV6-3	NA	medium-sized	TRBJ2-1	CASSHFGFSGPQATQFF	TGTGCCAGCAGCCATTTCGGATTTAGCGGACCTCAGGCCACCCAGTTCTTC
TRBV7-6	NA	NA	TRBJ1-6	CASSLGQGPPLHF	TGTGCCAGCAGCTTAGGTCAGGGGCCACCCCTCCACTTT
TRBV7-9	NA	few	TRBJ2-1	CASSPDRLEQFF	TGTGCCAGCAGCCCCGACCGACTAGAGCAGTTCTTC
TRBV21-1	NA	NA	TRBJ1-2	CASSRGTDYTF	TGTGCCAGCAGCAGAGGGACTGACTACACCTTC
TRBV7-6	NA	NA	TRBJ1-2	CASSLGQGSGGYTF	TGTGCCAGCAGCTTAGGCCAGGGAAGTGGGGGCTACACCTTC
TRBV12-5	NA	many	TRBJ2-1	CASGLVGGGSYNEQFF	TGTGCTAGTGGTTTGGTGGGGGGAGGCTCCTACAATGAGCAGTTCTTC
TRBV5-1	NA	NA	TRBJ2-3	CASSLGSIGTDTQYF	TGCGCCAGCAGCTTGGGTTCAATCGGGACAGATACGCAGTATTTT
TRBV30	NA	few	TRBJ2-7	CAWTYGTSPYYEQYF	TGTGCCTGGACGTACGGTACTAGCCCATACTACGAGCAGTACTTC
TRBV15	NA	NA	TRBJ1-1	CATSRAGASEAFF	TGTGCCACCAGCAGAGCGGGAGCCTCTGAAGCTTTCTTT
TRBV7-9	NA	few	TRBJ2-7	CASSPPGRSDHEQYF	TGTGCCAGCAGCCCCCCGGGGAGGTCCGACCACGAGCAGTACTTC
TRBV9	TRBD1	few	TRBJ1-1	CASSVAATGFIGTEAFF	TGTGCCAGCAGCGTAGCCGCGACAGGGTTTATTGGCACTGAAGCTTTCTTT
TRBV5-1	NA	few	TRBJ1-2	CASSLETANYGYTF	TGCGCCAGCAGCTTGGAGACAGCTAACTATGGCTACACCTTC
TRBV19	NA	many	TRBJ2-5	CASSASELQRETQYF	TGTGCCAGTAGTGCTTCGGAGCTTCAAAGGGAGACCCAGTACTTC
TRBV27	NA	few	TRBJ1-1	CASNNGMNTEAFF	TGTGCCAGCAACAACGGTATGAACACTGAAGCTTTCTTT
TRBV6-6	NA	once	TRBJ1-4	CASRETPGGDEKLFF	TGTGCCAGCAGAGAGACCCCGGGGGGTGACGAAAAACTGTTTTTT
TRBV7-9	NA	NA	TRBJ2-7	CASSLVWGGEQYF	TGTGCCAGCAGCTTAGTTTGGGGAGGCGAGCAGTACTTC
TRBV7-9	TRBD1	few	TRBJ2-5	CASRRTGFQETQYF	TGTGCCAGCAGACGGACAGGGTTTCAAGAGACCCAGTACTTC
TRBV7-9	TRBD2	NA	TRBJ2-5	CASSGSTGGVIRTQYF	TGTGCCAGCAGCGGCAGTACGGGGGGGGTCATTCGGACCCAGTACTTC
TRBV5-6	NA	many	TRBJ2-1	CASSLGDMPYNEQFF	TGTGCCAGCAGCTTGGGAGACATGCCCTACAATGAGCAGTTCTTC
TRBV29-1	TRBD2	few	TRBJ2-3	CSVLLYSGSADTQYF	TGCAGCGTTCTTCTATATAGCGGGTCTGCGGATACGCAGTATTTT